This T cell receptor beta chain emerged from a study of early T cells in non-severe SARS-CoV-2 infection. Looking at the study overall: Investigators sequenced bulk RNA drawn from unsorted whole blood, and chains remained unpaired. Study-wide results and caveats: Missing private and CD4 specificities, VDJdb matching favored anti-spike CD8 responses.

cDNA molecules, individually, were tagged with unique molecular identifiers. One entry per CDR3 protein, called by TCRdb with MiXCR from the 5' RACE reads. The sample has around 25,000 distinct CDR3 sequences, 5.5% to 7% seen once; the top ten hold 2.4%. Germline assignment: CDR1 MNHEY and CDR2 SMNVEV (reference sequence). The CDR3 has 13 amino acids. After removal of 8 bases from V and 4 bases from J, the junction contained 6 bases not matched to a gene. With regard to this clonotype: Its antigen is not known.

The chain uses TRBV27 and TRBJ2-5, with 8 positions matching TRBD2. This sequence was found in an adult who was a healthcare worker with PCR-confirmed SARS-CoV-2 infection or an uninfected control (not recorded which). The source material was whole blood. The CDR3 loop is CASHAAGAETQYF. CDR3 nucleotides: TGTGCCAGCCACGCAGCGGGGGCAGAGACCCAGTACTTC.